Below, one T cell receptor beta chain is given with its context. What it binds is unknown. The sample originates from a study of graft-versus-host responses after intestinal transplantation. Study-level information: Each patient got anti-thymocyte globulin induction, then tacrolimus and steroids for around three years.

V lost 4 bases to trimming and J lost 5 bases; unmatched junction nucleotides: 24. Germline V gives CDR1 SNHLY, CDR2 FYNNEI. This CDR3 is built from 20 residues. Study results and limitations: Analysis identified GvH clones in recipient marrow, with some appearing first in ileum or blood. Allografts carried high graft-versus-host to host-versus-graft clonal ratios in patients having graft-donor T cell macrochimerism. Early post-transplant HvG declines tracked with peak circulating GvH clone levels.

Sequenced by immunoSEQ multiplex PCR; TCRdb stores in-frame clones only, minus some. The data show around 92,000 clones, roughly 86% seen once. The TCR sequence derives from a human patient who received an intestinal transplant, so some T cells may come from the graft donor. The sequenced sample was PBMCs, obtained 255 days after intestinal transplant. J is TRBJ2-5 and V is TRBV2; 8 bases are a match to TRBD1. This CDR3 is CASSGLFRSRGRSLGETQYF. DNA for the CDR3: TGTGCCAGCAGTGGGCTCTTTCGGTCCAGGGGGCGATCTCTTGGGGAGACCCAGTACTTC.